This T cell receptor (beta chain) was captured in a study of blood T cell repertoires in COVID-19. Per the germline V gene, CDR1 is KGHDR and CDR2 is SFDVKD. This CDR3 is built from 19 residues. Germline trimming cut 7 bases from V and 4 bases from J; bases unmatched to any gene: 12. Some clones are missing from TCRdb's copy, which holds only in-frame ones; the method was immunoSEQ multiplex PCR. This table holds around 250,000 clones, about four fifths found once. This sequence joins TRBV24-1 and TRBJ2-1; 16 bases agree with TRBD2. The sequence was obtained from a woman in her 40s who had recovered from COVID-19. The sequenced sample was peripheral blood. CDR3 nucleotide sequence: TGTGCCACCAGCGAAGCGGCCGGGACTAGCGGGGGGGTTTACAATGAGCAGTTCTTC. It specifies CATSEAAGTSGGVYNEQFF.